This TCR beta chain is drawn from a study of T cells in Graves' hyperthyroidism and ophthalmopathy (dated 2019 in TCRdb). With regard to the full study: Peripheral blood was collected at initial diagnosis, before any treatment. In addition, the study compared T-cell repertoires in thyroid tissue and in blood from 6 or 7 Graves' hyperthyroidism patients. An independent validation cohort of around 19 hyperthyroidism patients and over 15 patients who later progressed to ophthalmopathy tested prospective prediction of ophthalmopathy. A discovery cohort of fewer than 110 patients, about 44 with Graves' ophthalmopathy and roughly 59 with stable Graves' hyperthyroidism, was used to find distinguishing TCR V-J signatures. According to the paper, TCR Vbeta CDR3 sequencing was carried out on 135 peripheral blood samples, which came from under 50 ophthalmopathy, 75 or so hyperthyroidism and roughly 17 progressor patients. The approximately 90 discovery patients were randomly split 7:3 into training and test sets. After blood sampling, hyperthyroidism patients were treated with methimazole at a starting dose of 30 mg daily, and ophthalmopathy patients were treated with high-dose intravenous methylprednisolone.

Graves' hyperthyroidism was defined as stable when no progression to ophthalmopathy occurred over 18 months of follow-up. Hyperthyroidism patients were newly diagnosed, had a disease duration of under 2 months, and were aged 18 to 65 years. Any patient with an uncontrolled infection, another autoimmune disease, pregnancy or lactation was excluded. Diagnoses relied on clinical symptoms, serum thyroxine and TRAb, thyroid ultrasound and orbital computed tomography. PBMCs were separated from over 9 ml of fresh peripheral blood using Ficoll-Paque density gradient centrifugation. Total RNA was extracted using Trizol reagent, and RNA quality was assessed on an Agilent 2100 Bioanalyzer. Measured from the cysteine to the phenylalanine, the CDR3 is 15 residues long. Just CDR3 DNA is preserved here, 45 bases in frame from base 1. The germline V gene provides CDR1 SGDLS and CDR2 YYNGEE. A distance of 8 bases separates the germline ends of V and J, which lose 0 bases and 0 bases respectively.

Comment on this clonotype: Its binding antigen is unknown. The sample holds no much larger clone one base away, and base qualities are not on file.

The TCR beta CDR3 regions were amplified from RNA transcripts. The first round of RT-PCR for the TCR CDR3 was performed with the HTBI primer set and the Qiagen OneStep RT-PCR kit. A second multiplex PCR round built the libraries, followed by size selection and purification. Libraries were sequenced paired-end with 100 bp reads on an Illumina HiSeq2000. In the source study's methods: SOAPnuke was used to process the raw data, removing reads that contained adapters or uncalled bases, had a mean Phred below 15, or lacked an exact match to the constant primer or identifier. High-quality paired reads were merged using COPE v1.2.5, and each unique nucleotide sequence was defined as a clonotype. Clonotypes were aligned to IMGT TRBV, TRBD and TRBJ reference segments using MiTCR v1.1. The analysis was restricted to V-J combinations with a frequency above 0.0001, which together covered 99% to 99.2% of the repertoires. A TCS score was defined as the ratio of F50 (clonal expansion) to E x V (chaos), with BLOSUM62-based TCRdist applied between CDR3 peptides within each V-J. Welch's t-statistics and random forest reduced around 510 V-J features to roughly 13, which were used in a naive Bayes classifier (R e1071). The public reads were run again by TCRdb, first through fastp at Q25 and then through MiXCR, and only productive beta chains were kept. When rows share a CDR3 protein, they turn into one entry using the most common DNA and genes. The V and J calls follow TCRdb's processing rather than the paper's. The sample data list 350,000 to 450,000 distinct CDR3 sequences, and about 15% of these were observed just once. The ten largest make up approximately 11% of the sample.

On the study overall, not on this receptor specifically: Blood samples also contained most of the expanded thyroid clonotypes (frequency above 0.001), which suggests that blood repertoires may reflect thyroid immune responses. A model built on a 13 V-J signature distinguished ophthalmopathy from stable hyperthyroidism, reaching 85% to 90% sensitivity and about 81% specificity in cross-validation and 80%/75% in testing. In validation, the model predicted progression to ophthalmopathy with just under 71% sensitivity and around 72% specificity, a median of about 6.7 months before onset. Sample size was not statistically predetermined, and investigators were not blinded to group allocation.

The chain employs TRBV9 and TRBJ2-3; too little of a D gene remains to name it. This TCR was sampled from an older woman with Graves' hyperthyroidism. Sample: blood. The DNA sequence is as follows: TGTGCCAGCAGCGTAGGGCAGGACAGCACAGATACGCAGTATTTT. Translation gives CASSVGQDSTDTQYF.